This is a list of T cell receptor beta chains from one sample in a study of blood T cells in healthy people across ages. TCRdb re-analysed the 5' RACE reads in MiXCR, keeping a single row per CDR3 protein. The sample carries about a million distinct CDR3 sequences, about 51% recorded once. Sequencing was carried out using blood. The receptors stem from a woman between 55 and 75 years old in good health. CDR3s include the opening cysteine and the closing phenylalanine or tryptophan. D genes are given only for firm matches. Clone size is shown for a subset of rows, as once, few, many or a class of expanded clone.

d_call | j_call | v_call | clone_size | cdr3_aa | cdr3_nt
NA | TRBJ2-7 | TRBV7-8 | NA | CASSSPGTSSYEQYF | TGTGCCAGCAGCTCGCCGGGAACGAGCTCCTACGAGCAGTACTTC
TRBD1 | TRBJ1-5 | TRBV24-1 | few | CATSDSGTGDYSNQPQHF | TGTGCCACCAGTGACTCTGGGACAGGGGACTATAGCAATCAGCCCCAGCATTTT
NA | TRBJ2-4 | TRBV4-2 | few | CASSHPSTDVAKNIQYF | TGTGCCAGCAGCCATCCTTCTACGGATGTAGCCAAAAACATTCAGTACTTC
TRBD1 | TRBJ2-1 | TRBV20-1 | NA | CSAGPGQGRYEQFF | TGCAGTGCGGGACCGGGACAGGGGAGATATGAGCAGTTCTTC
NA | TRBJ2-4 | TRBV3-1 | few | CASSQDRADIQYF | TGTGCCAGCAGCCAAGATCGGGCGGACATTCAGTACTTC
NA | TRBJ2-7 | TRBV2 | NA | CASSDASSYEQYF | TGTGCCAGCAGTGATGCGTCCTCCTACGAGCAGTACTTC
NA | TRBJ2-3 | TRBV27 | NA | CASSHRTSTDTQYF | TGTGCCAGCAGCCACCGGACTAGCACAGATACGCAGTATTTT
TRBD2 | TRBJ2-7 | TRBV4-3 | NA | CASSQVLAGFYEQYF | TGCGCCAGCAGCCAAGTACTAGCGGGCTTCTACGAGCAGTACTTC
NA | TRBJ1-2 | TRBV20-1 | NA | CSASTGEGYTF | TGCAGTGCTAGTACGGGCGAAGGCTACACCTTC
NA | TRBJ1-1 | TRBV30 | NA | CAWSVHLLNTEAFF | TGTGCCTGGAGTGTACACCTCCTGAACACTGAAGCTTTCTTT
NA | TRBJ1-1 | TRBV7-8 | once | CASSPFADVDTEAFF | TGTGCCAGCAGCCCCTTCGCCGATGTGGACACTGAAGCTTTCTTT
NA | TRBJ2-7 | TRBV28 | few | CASSLGGRGPHEQYF | TGTGCCAGCAGTTTGGGGGGACGTGGCCCCCACGAGCAGTACTTC
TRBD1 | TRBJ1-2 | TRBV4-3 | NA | CASSQQDDRAHGYTF | TGCGCCAGCAGCCAACAGGACGACAGGGCGCATGGCTACACCTTC
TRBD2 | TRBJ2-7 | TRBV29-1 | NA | CSIRAGVYEQYF | TGCAGCATTAGGGCGGGGGTCTACGAGCAGTACTTC
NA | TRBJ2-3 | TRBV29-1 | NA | CSSRGGARRTDTQYF | TGCAGTTCCAGGGGAGGGGCGCGGCGCACAGATACGCAGTATTTT
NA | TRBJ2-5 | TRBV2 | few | CASRTYQETQYF | TGTGCCAGCAGGACGTACCAAGAGACCCAGTACTTC
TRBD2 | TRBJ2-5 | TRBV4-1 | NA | CASSQEGIAGVQETQYF | TGCGCCAGCAGCCAAGAGGGGATAGCGGGGGTCCAAGAGACCCAGTACTTC
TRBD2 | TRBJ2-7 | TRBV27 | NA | CASNRQGLITEQYF | TGTGCCAGCAATAGGCAGGGACTAATCACCGAGCAGTACTTC
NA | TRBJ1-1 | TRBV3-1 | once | CASSQAGGWGAFF | TGTGCCAGCAGCCAGGCCGGGGGCTGGGGTGCTTTCTTT
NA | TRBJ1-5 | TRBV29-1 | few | CSVLYDTGNQPQHF | TGCAGCGTTCTCTACGACACGGGTAATCAGCCCCAGCATTTT
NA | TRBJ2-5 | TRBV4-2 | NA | CASSQVGEQEQYF | TGTGCCAGCAGCCAAGTCGGCGAGCAAGAGCAGTACTTC
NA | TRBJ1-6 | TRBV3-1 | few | CARDSNSPLHF | TGTGCCAGGGACTCAAATTCACCCCTCCACTTT
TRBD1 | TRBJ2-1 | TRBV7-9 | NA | CASSLTQTGDLVAEQFF | TGTGCCAGCAGCTTAACTCAGACAGGGGATTTGGTAGCAGAGCAGTTCTTC
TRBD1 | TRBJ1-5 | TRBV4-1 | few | CASSQVRGSNQPQHF | TGCGCCAGCAGCCAAGTCAGGGGGAGCAATCAGCCCCAGCATTTT
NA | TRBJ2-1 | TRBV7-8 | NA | CASSLGSRYNEQFF | TGTGCCAGCAGCTTAGGATCCCGCTACAATGAGCAGTTCTTC
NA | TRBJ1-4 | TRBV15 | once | CATSRAKGEKLFF | TGTGCCACCAGCAGAGCCAAGGGTGAAAAACTGTTTTTT
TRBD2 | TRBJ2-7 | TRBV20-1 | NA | CSAVPWGRASDEQYF | TGCAGTGCCGTACCTTGGGGGAGGGCATCCGACGAGCAGTACTTC
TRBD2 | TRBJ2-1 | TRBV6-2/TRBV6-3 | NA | CASRSSGAPYNEQFF | TGTGCCAGCAGGTCTAGCGGGGCCCCCTACAATGAGCAGTTCTTC
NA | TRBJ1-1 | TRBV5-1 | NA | CASRASMNTEAFF | TGCGCCAGCAGGGCGAGCATGAACACTGAAGCTTTCTTT
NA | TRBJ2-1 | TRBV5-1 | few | CASSLGAPSSYNEQFF | TGCGCCAGCAGCTTGGGAGCCCCGAGCTCCTACAATGAGCAGTTCTTC
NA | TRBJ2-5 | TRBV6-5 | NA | CASSYHRAPEETQYF | TGTGCCAGCAGTTACCATCGGGCCCCTGAAGAGACCCAGTACTTC
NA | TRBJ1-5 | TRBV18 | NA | CASSPQRRRRVTGSNQPQHF | TGTGCCAGCTCACCACAGAGGAGGAGGCGGGTTACAGGGAGCAATCAGCCCCAGCATTTT
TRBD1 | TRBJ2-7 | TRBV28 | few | CASSPPGDSSYEQYF | TGTGCCAGCAGTCCGCCCGGGGACAGCTCCTACGAGCAGTACTTC
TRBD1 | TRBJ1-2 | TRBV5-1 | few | CASSPRQGTGYGYTF | TGCGCCAGCAGCCCAAGACAGGGAACTGGCTATGGCTACACCTTC
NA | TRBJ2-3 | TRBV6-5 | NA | CASVGLGGGDTQYF | TGTGCCAGCGTGGGACTAGGGGGCGGGGATACGCAGTATTTT
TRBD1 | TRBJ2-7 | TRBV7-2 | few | CASSVRQGSIYEQYF | TGTGCCAGCAGCGTCCGACAGGGGTCAATCTACGAGCAGTACTTC
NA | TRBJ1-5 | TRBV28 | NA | CASSLLGGQPQHF | TGTGCCAGCAGTTTATTGGGCGGTCAGCCCCAGCATTTT
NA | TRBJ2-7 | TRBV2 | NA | CASLIGGSYEQYF | TGTGCCAGCCTTATCGGCGGATCCTACGAGCAGTACTTC
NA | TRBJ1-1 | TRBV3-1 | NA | CASSQVRVGTEAFF | TGTGCCAGCAGCCAAGTGCGGGTTGGGACTGAAGCTTTCTTT
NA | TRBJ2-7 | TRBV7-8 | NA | CASSFLKSYEQYF | TGTGCCAGCAGCTTTTTGAAATCCTACGAGCAGTACTTC
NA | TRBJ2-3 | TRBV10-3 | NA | CATSPTFGGDTDTQYF | TGTGCCACGAGTCCCACATTCGGGGGAGACACAGATACGCAGTATTTT